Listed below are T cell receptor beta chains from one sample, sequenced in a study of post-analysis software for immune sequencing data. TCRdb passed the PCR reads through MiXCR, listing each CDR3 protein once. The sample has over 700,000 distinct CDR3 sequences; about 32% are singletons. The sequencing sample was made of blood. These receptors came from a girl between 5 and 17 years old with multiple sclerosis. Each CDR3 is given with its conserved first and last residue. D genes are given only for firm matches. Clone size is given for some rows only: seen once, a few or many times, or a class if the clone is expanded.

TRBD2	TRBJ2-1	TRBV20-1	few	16	TGCAGTGCTAGGTCGCCTAGCGGAGGCAGCTACAATGAGCAGTTCTTC	CSARSPSGGSYNEQFF
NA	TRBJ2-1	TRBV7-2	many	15	TGTGCCAGCAGCTTAGCGGTAATGGGGTACAATGAGCAGTTCTTC	CASSLAVMGYNEQFF
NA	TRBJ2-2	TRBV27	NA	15	TGTGCCAGCAGTTTATCGGGAGGCCGTACCGGGGAGCGGTTTTTT	CASSLSGGRTGERFF
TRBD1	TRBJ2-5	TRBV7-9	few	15	TGTGCCAGCAGCCCCGGGACAGGCGGCTTTGCGACCCAGTACTTC	CASSPGTGGFATQYF
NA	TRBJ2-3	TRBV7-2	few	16	TGTGCCAGCAGCTTATTACGGGGGCCTAGCACAGATACGCAGTATTTT	CASSLLRGPSTDTQYF
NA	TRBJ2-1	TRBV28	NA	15	TGTGCCAGCACGGAGTTAGGCGGCCAGACGAGTGAGCAGTTCTTC	CASTELGGQTSEQFF
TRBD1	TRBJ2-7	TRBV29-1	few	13	TGCAGCGTTCGCCGGGACAGGGTCACCGAGCAGTACTTC	CSVRRDRVTEQYF
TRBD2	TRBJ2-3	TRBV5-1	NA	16	TGCGCCAGCAGCTTGTTAGGCGGGGGGGCCACAGATACGCAGTATTTT	CASSLLGGGATDTQYF
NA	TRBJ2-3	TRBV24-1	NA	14	TGTGCCACCGGTCGGGACGGGGACACAGATACGCAGTATTTT	CATGRDGDTDTQYF
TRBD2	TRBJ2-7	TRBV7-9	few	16	TGTGCCAGCAGTTCGCGCGGAAGTACTAGCGGATACGAGCAGTACTTC	CASSSRGSTSGYEQYF
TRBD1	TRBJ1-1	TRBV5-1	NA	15	TGCGCCAGCAGGGGACGACAGGGAATGAACACTGAAGCTTTCTTT	CASRGRQGMNTEAFF
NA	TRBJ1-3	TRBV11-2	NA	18	TGTGCCAGCAGCTCCGACTCCAGGACAGTCGGCTCTGGAAACACCATATATTTT	CASSSDSRTVGSGNTIYF
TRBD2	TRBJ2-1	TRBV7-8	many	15	TGTGCCAGCAGCTCTTCCGGGACTAGAAACAATGAGCAGTTCTTC	CASSSSGTRNNEQFF
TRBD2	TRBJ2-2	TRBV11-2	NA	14	TGTGCCAGCACCCAGGGACTAGGCCCCGGGGAGCTGTTTTTT	CASTQGLGPGELFF
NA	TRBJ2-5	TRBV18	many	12	TGTGCCAGCAGTCCCGGGCGAGAGACCCAGTACTTC	CASSPGRETQYF
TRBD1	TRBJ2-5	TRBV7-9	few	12	TGTGCCACCGGGACAGGGCGGGAGACCCAGTACTTC	CATGTGRETQYF
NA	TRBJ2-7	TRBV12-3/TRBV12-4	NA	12	TGTGCCAGCAGTTCCAGAATAGACGAGCAGTACTTC	CASSSRIDEQYF
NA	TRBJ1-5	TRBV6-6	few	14	TGTGCCAGCGGGCTCGGGACACTCAATCAGCCCCAGCATTTT	CASGLGTLNQPQHF
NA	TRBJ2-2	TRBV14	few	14	TGTGCCAGCAGCCGAGGTCTGAACAGCGGGGAGCTGTTTTTT	CASSRGLNSGELFF
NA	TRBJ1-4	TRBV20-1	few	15	TGCAGTGCTCCGAAAGGGCCCCGCCTTGATGAAAAACTGTTTTTT	CSAPKGPRLDEKLFF
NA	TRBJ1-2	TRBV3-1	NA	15	TGTGCCAGCAGCCAGGCCGCAGATTACCTCTATGGCTACACCTTC	CASSQAADYLYGYTF
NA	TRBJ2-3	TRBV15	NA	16	TGTGCCACCAGCAGAGATCGGGACATCCACACAGATACGCAGTATTTT	CATSRDRDIHTDTQYF
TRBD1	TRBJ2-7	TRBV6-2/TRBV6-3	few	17	TGTGCCAGCAGACTGAGAACAACCGGGACAGGGCCCTACGAGCAGTACTTC	CASRLRTTGTGPYEQYF
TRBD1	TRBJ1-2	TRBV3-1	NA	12	TGTGCCAGCACCAACAGGGGTTATGGCTACACCTTC	CASTNRGYGYTF
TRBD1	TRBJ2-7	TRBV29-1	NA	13	TGCAGCGTTACCGGGACAGGGTTTTACGAGCAGTACTTC	CSVTGTGFYEQYF
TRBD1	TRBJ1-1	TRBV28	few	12	TGTGCCAGCGCCACAGGGGGCACTGAAGCTTTCTTT	CASATGGTEAFF
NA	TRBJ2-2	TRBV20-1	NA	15	TGCAGTGCTAGAGATTTCGGGGGGAACACCGGGGAGCTGTTTTTT	CSARDFGGNTGELFF
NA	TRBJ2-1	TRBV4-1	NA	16	TGCGCCAGCAGCCAAGGGGAAGAGCCGTACTACAATGAGCAGTTCTTC	CASSQGEEPYYNEQFF
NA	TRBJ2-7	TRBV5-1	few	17	TGCGCCAGCAGCTTGATAGGTACAGCCTTAACCGCTTACGAGCAGTACTTC	CASSLIGTALTAYEQYF
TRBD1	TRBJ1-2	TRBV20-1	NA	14	TGCAGTGCTAGAGGTTTGACAGGGCGGTATGGCTACACCTTC	CSARGLTGRYGYTF
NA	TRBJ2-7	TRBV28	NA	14	TGTGCCAGCACCCTCGGGAGGGGGCTATACGAGCAGTACTTC	CASTLGRGLYEQYF
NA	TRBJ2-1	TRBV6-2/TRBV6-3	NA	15	TGTGCCAGCAGACCAGACAGGCCCTCTGGCAATGAGCAGTTCTTC	CASRPDRPSGNEQFF
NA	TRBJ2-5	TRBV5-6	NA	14	TGTGCCAGCAGCTTGGTGCACAATCAAGAGACCCAGTACTTC	CASSLVHNQETQYF
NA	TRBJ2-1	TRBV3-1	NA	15	TGTGCCAGCAGCAGCGGGTGGAGCTCCTACAATGAGCAGTTCTTC	CASSSGWSSYNEQFF
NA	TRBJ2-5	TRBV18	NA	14	TGTGCCAGCTCACAAGAGCAGGGAAAAGAGACCCAGTACTTC	CASSQEQGKETQYF
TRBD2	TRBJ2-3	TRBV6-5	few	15	TGTGCCAGCAGTTCGGGGCGGGAGGTCCAAGATACGCAGTATTTT	CASSSGREVQDTQYF
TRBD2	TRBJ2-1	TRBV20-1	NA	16	TGCAGTGCTAGAGCCGAGCGGGAGAGGGTGTGGAATGAGCAGTTCTTC	CSARAERERVWNEQFF
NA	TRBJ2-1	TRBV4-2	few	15	TGTGCCAGCAGCGAAAATCCTCCAGCGGGCCATGAGCAGTTCTTC	CASSENPPAGHEQFF
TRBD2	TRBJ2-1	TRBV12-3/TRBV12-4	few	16	TGTGCCAGCCTTCCGGGGGGGGGCGTTACCTACAATGAGCAGTTCTTC	CASLPGGGVTYNEQFF
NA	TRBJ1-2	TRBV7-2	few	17	TGTGCCAGCAACCCAGGCAGGGGTTTTTTGGCTAACTATGGCTACACCTTC	CASNPGRGFLANYGYTF
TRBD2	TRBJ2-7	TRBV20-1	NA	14	TGCAGTGCAAGTACCAGGGTGGCCGGGGGGGAGCAGTACTTC	CSASTRVAGGEQYF
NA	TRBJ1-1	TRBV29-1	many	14	TGCAGCGCCGACGGCAAGGGACAGAACACTGAAGCTTTCTTT	CSADGKGQNTEAFF
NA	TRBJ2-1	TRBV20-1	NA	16	TGCAGTGCTAGTCCCCCCCCGGGGATAGTTGGCGATGAGCAGTTCTTC	CSASPPPGIVGDEQFF
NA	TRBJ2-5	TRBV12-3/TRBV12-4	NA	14	TGTGCCAGCCGTACCCAGACGGCTGGAAAGACCCAGTACTTC	CASRTQTAGKTQYF
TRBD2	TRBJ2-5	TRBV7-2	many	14	TGTGCCAGCAGCCACGGACTAGCTCAAGAGACCCAGTACTTC	CASSHGLAQETQYF
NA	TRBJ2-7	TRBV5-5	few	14	TGTGCCAGCAGCTTGGAAATCGGGAGCTACGAGCAGTACTTC	CASSLEIGSYEQYF
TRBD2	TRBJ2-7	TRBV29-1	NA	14	TGCAGCGTGGACTCGACTAGCGGGAGTGACGAGCAGTACTTC	CSVDSTSGSDEQYF
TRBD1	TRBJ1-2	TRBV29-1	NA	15	TGCAGCGTCACAGACAGGGGGCTTGAGAACTATGGCTACACCTTC	CSVTDRGLENYGYTF